This T cell receptor (beta chain) was sequenced for a study of T cell responses to AZD1222 COVID-19 vaccine. CDR3 length equals 14 residues. CDR1 is WNHNN and CDR2 is SYGVQD in the germline V gene (reference sequence). V shed 3 bases and J 9 bases; nucleotides not matched to a gene: 7. Points on this clone: Antigen specificity is unknown.

TCRdb's table, derived via immunoSEQ multiplex PCR, lists solely in-frame clones and lacks some. The table includes 100,000 to 150,000 clones, 91% detected once. Findings of the study overall: Dominant at 160-218 and 743-854, vaccine-associated CD4 TCRs also spanned spike. AZD1222 recipients seropositive at baseline numbered only five to seven. Compared with day 0, the breadth and depth of the Spike-specific TCR repertoire rose significantly after two doses of AZD1222. Most donors were white British and more were female, and clonal diversity was possibly underestimated.

The sequence derives from an adult in good health. The source was peripheral blood, collected on day 0 of AZD1222 vaccination. This sequence joins TRBV10-1 and TRBJ2-4, with 8 bases aligning to TRBD2. CDR3 loop: CASSDNREGGIQYF. In nucleotides, the CDR3 is TGCGCCAGCAGTGATAATCGGGAGGGAGGCATTCAGTACTTC.